The 11 T cell receptor beta chains in this list originate from one sample, sequenced in a study of cytomegalovirus exposure and HLA in healthy donors. The PCR had 60 Vbeta and 13 Jbeta primers. Generated by immunoSEQ multiplex PCR, the TCRdb table keeps only in-frame clones and is missing some. This table holds 130,000 to 150,000 clones, over 70% found once. The sample was PBMCs. The receptor source for this set is a woman between 40 and 55 years old in good health and CMV-seropositive.

This chain uses TRBV9 with TRBJ1-2; perhaps TRBD1 as D (6 bases). Trimming pared 2 bases from V and 6 bases from J, leaving 17 bases between. CDR3 length equals 15 residues. From germline, CDR1 is SGDLS and CDR2 YYNGEE. The CDR3: CASSVLGQGIDGYTF. DNA for the CDR3: TGTGCCAGCAGCGTGTTAGGCCAGGGGATAGATGGCTACACCTTC.

J is TRBJ2-3 and V is TRBV5-1, with 10 positions matching TRBD2. Trimming cost V 7 bases and J 2 bases; bases outside gene matches: 7. The CDR3 has 15 amino acids. Germline V gives CDR1 SGHRS, CDR2 YFSETQ. The CDR3 DNA reads TGCGCCAGCGCCCTAGCGGGGGCCCTCACAGATACGCAGTATTTT. Encoded protein: CASALAGALTDTQYF.

The chain has TRBV29-1 and TRBJ1-1; 10 bases align to TRBD1. Trimming at V came to 7 bases and at J to 1 base, leaving 6 bases not matched to a gene. CDR1 is SQVTM, CDR2 ANQGSEA, per germline. This CDR3 region has 14 residues. The CDR3 DNA sequence: TGCAGCGCCCAGACAGGGGGCCAGAACACTGAAGCTTTCTTT. It encodes CSAQTGGQNTEAFF.

The V call is TRBV4-1, the J call TRBJ2-1, with TRBD2 as a possible D gene (6 bases). The CDR3 covers 15 residues. Germline lookup yields CDR1 MGHRA and CDR2 YSYEKL. Trimming removed 1 base at V and 0 bases at J, with 7 bases between. The DNA for the CDR3 is TGCGCCAGCAGCCAAGGCGGGGTCTCCTACAATGAGCAGTTCTTC. Encoded protein: CASSQGGVSYNEQFF.

The CDR3 coding sequence is TGTGCCAGTAGTATTAAGGGGGTAGGAAATCAGCCCCAGCATTTT. It yields the protein CASSIKGVGNQPQHF. The J gene is TRBJ1-5, the V gene TRBV19; a weak D match, TRBD1 (6 bases). In germline, CDR1 is LNHDA, CDR2 SQIVND (reference sequence). This CDR3 region has 15 residues. Trimming shortened V by 3 bases and J by 4 bases, and 13 bases separated the two germline ends.

This clone was counted once. This rearrangement joins TRBV6-5 to TRBJ2-5; D unresolved. Trimming shortened V by 0 bases and J by 5 bases, and 10 bases separated the two germline ends. The CDR3 is 14 residues long. Germline V gene sequence: CDR1 MNHEY, CDR2 SVGAGI. The CDR3 region has the DNA TGTGCCAGCAGTTACTCCCGCGGTTACGAGACCCAGTACTTC. Its protein product is CASSYSRGYETQYF.

The J gene is TRBJ2-2, the V gene TRBV27; TRBD1 matches 7 bases. Germline-derived CDR1 and CDR2 are MNHEY and SMNVEV (reference sequence). There are 15 residues in the CDR3. J was trimmed by 4 bases and V by 0 bases; bases with no gene match: 2. CDR3 sequence (DNA): TGTGCCAGCAGTTTATCAAGGACAGGCACCGGGGAGCTGTTTTTT. As protein: CASSLSRTGTGELFF.

The genes are TRBV18 and TRBJ2-7; D not certain. The CDR3 has 13 residues. Germline CDR1 is KGHSH and CDR2 is LQKENI. V was clipped by 1 base and J by 3 bases, with 7 bases between them. Here the CDR3 reads CASSPLISYEQYF. For the CDR3, the DNA is TGTGCCAGCTCACCACTCATCAGCTACGAGCAGTACTTC.

The chain has TRBV6-5 and TRBJ1-3; 7 bases align to TRBD1. The CDR3 contains 15 residues. V was pared by 2 bases and J by 3 bases, with 4 bases of the junction left unmatched. Germline CDR1 and CDR2: MNHEY and SVGAGI. The CDR3, as DNA: TGTGCCAGCAGTTACGGACAGGCCTTTGGAAACACCATATATTTT. Its protein product is CASSYGQAFGNTIYF.

The rearrangement links TRBV19 to TRBJ1-1; 7 bases fit TRBD1. V lost 10 bases to trimming and J lost 1 base; unmatched junction nucleotides: 9. The CDR3 length is 14 residues. CDR1 LNHDA and CDR2 SQIVND come from the germline V gene (reference sequence). The CDR3 sequence is CATRQGAQNTEAFF. Here the CDR3 DNA reads TGTGCCACCCGACAGGGTGCCCAGAACACTGAAGCTTTCTTT.

The chain joins TRBV6-1 to TRBJ2-3; 10 nucleotides line up with TRBD2. The J segment lost 8 bases and the V segment lost 4 bases, leaving 18 bases of the junction unmatched. CDR1 MNHNS and CDR2 SASEGT come from the germline V gene. The CDR3 length is 18 residues. CDR3 coding DNA: TGTGCCAGCAGTGGTGACGAACTAGCGGGGTTCGTCGTTGGTACGCAGTATTTT. This encodes CASSGDELAGFVVGTQYF.